This T cell receptor (beta chain) came from a study of blood T cell repertoires in COVID-19 (dated by TCRdb to about 2020). Regarding the research as a whole: Recovered participants in ImmuneRACE Cohort 3 were defined as having two consecutive negative NP/OP PCR tests, clearance from a healthcare professional, or resolution of symptoms. The repertoires were released in a freely available public database intended as a resource for research on the immune response to SARS-CoV-2. Samples covering the acute and convalescent phases of COVID-19 were provided by collaborators in the United States, Italy and Spain. The prospective study material was composed of cDNA or gDNA derived from T cells, B-cell-depleted T cells, or PBMCs. Samples came from the ongoing ImmuneRACE study (first 160 participants) plus 1,254 subjects from 6 global collaborators. Where HLA class I and class II types were available, the types were taken from metadata supplied by the sample provider, not from assay-based typing. Deeply sampled blood TCRbeta repertoires from subjects exposed to, actively infected with, or recovered from COVID-19 were included in the dataset. The sample metadata nearly always contained a de-identified subject ID, COVID-19 status, age in years and sex.

In the prospective study, participants were roughly 18 to 89 years old, resided in around 25 geographic areas of the United States, and were enrolled through a virtual design. In the prospective study, participants were assigned to cohorts based on the clinical history participants reported in a screening survey and a study questionnaire. In the prospective study, whole blood, serum and a nasopharyngeal or oropharyngeal swab were collected from each participant by mobile phlebotomists. Participants in the prospective study had the option to provide additional blood draws and questionnaires over a 2-month period. Prospective study blood samples were shipped either frozen or at room temperature before DNA extraction. The paper as a whole reports these results and caveats: Clinical and demographic metadata were provided uncurated, with the amount varying by source and participant.

The cysteine opens and the phenylalanine closes a CDR3 of 14 amino acids. Of the read, only the CDR3 DNA is kept; its 42 bases are in frame from base 1. The germline V gene (reference sequence) yields LNHDA for CDR1 and SQIVND for CDR2. Cut back by 5 bases and 3 bases, the V and J ends lie 13 bases apart. The immunoSEQ Assay, a bias-controlled multiplex PCR, was used to amplify TCRbeta CDR3 regions from genomic DNA. On the study's bioinformatics: Within the assay, amplification of reference gene primers was used to estimate how many nucleated cells each sample contained. To quantify the absolute abundance of each unique TCRbeta CDR3 rearrangement, sequence reads were collapsed and filtered. For each sample, productive Simpson clonality was calculated as the square root of Simpson's diversity index across productive rearrangements. TCRdb obtained this table from immuneACCESS and retained in-frame rearrangements with V and J assigned. These tables miss some clones; where compared with another copy, unresolved V genes account for less than half of the shortfall, and the remainder is unexplained. V and J calls and clone size follow that table, whereas D and trimming were derived from the DNA. Counted in this sample were fewer than 250,000 clones; 70% to 90% of them appeared once. The ten largest clones represent approximately 23% of the sample.

Turning to this clone: It has no known antigen specificity. The record has no base qualities; no much larger clone is one base away.

Sequencing input: PBMCs or T cells enriched from blood (not recorded which). The chain is assembled from TRBV19 and TRBJ1-2; the D segment could be TRBD1, given 6 matching bases. This TCR derives from a woman between 40 and 50 years old in a cohort exposed to, infected with or recovered from COVID-19 (not recorded which). This receptor carries the CDR3 CASSPGQEDYGYTF. The DNA is as follows: TGTGCCAGTAGTCCGGGACAAGAGGACTATGGCTACACCTTC.